One and the same sample provided the 27 T cell receptor beta chains below, sequenced in a study of blood T cell repertoires in COVID-19. Repertoires were generated with immunoSEQ multiplex PCR, while TCRdb's copy carries only in-frame clones and drops some. The table has about 59,000 clones, approximately 80% seen once. The sequenced sample consisted of peripheral blood. Source of these receptors: a man older than 75 with acute or convalescent COVID-19.

The chain links TRBV5-1 to TRBJ2-2; 7 nucleotides agree with TRBD1. CDR3 length: 16 residues. CDR1 SGHRS and CDR2 YFSETQ come from the germline V gene. The ends lost 7 bases at V and 1 base at J; junction bases unmatched: 10. The CDR3 DNA is TGCGCCAGCCAACCCGAAGGGACAGAGAACACCGGGGAGCTGTTTTTT. This gives the protein CASQPEGTENTGELFF.

Written as DNA, the CDR3 is TGTGCCAGCAGCCTCCGACATAACACTGAAGCTTTCTTT. It codes for CASSLRHNTEAFF. The J gene is TRBJ1-1, the V gene TRBV3-1 (or the pseudogene TRBV3-2); D gene ambiguous. There are 13 residues in the CDR3. Germline V gene data show CDR1 as LGHDT and CDR2 as YNNKEL (reference sequence). V was clipped by 4 bases and J by 2 bases, with 8 bases between them.

The chain uses TRBV7-8 and TRBJ1-5; D unresolved. The germline V gene encodes CDR1 SGHVS and CDR2 FQNEAQ. The CDR3 extends over 15 amino acids. The V end lost 5 bases, the J end lost 11 bases, and 22 bases lay between the germline ends. In DNA form, the CDR3 reads TGTGCCAGCAGCCTTCGACCCGAATTCTGGGCAGCCCAGCATTTT. This encodes CASSLRPEFWAAQHF.

The chain has TRBV5-1 and TRBJ1-3, with D possibly TRBD1 on 5 matching bases. Per the germline V gene, CDR1 is SGHRS and CDR2 is YFSETQ. The CDR3 length is 14 residues. V lost 0 bases and J 3 bases, leaving 7 bases between the germline ends. The CDR3 protein is CASSLAGNGNTIYF. The CDR3 bases are TGCGCCAGCAGCTTGGCAGGGAATGGAAACACCATATATTTT.

CDR3 protein: CASAGNTGELFF. The CDR3 bases are TGTGCCAGCGCGGGGAACACCGGGGAGCTGTTTTTT. This chain links TRBV6-5 with TRBJ2-2; D is possibly TRBD2 (5 bases). CDR3 length: 12 amino acids. Germline CDR1 reads MNHEY; CDR2 reads SVGAGI. V gave up 8 bases and J gave up 1 base, with 5 bases separating them.

V gene TRBV7-3 combines with J gene TRBJ2-1; TRBD2 agrees at 11 bases. The J segment lost 9 bases and the V segment lost 5 bases, leaving 6 bases of the junction unmatched. CDR1 is SGHTA, CDR2 FQGTGA, per germline. The CDR3 loop spans 14 amino acids. DNA for the CDR3: TGTGCCAGCAGCATACTAGCGGGAGCGGGTGAGCAGTTCTTC. Translated: CASSILAGAGEQFF. Full variable domain (missing parts from reference TRBV7-3 and TRBJ2-1): GAGVSQTPSNKVTEKGKYVELRCDPISGHTALYWYRQSLGQGPEFLIYFQGTGAADDSGLPNDRFFAVRPEGSVSTLKIQRTERGDSAVYLCASSILAGAGEQFFGPGTRLTVL.

This sequence joins TRBV3-1 (or the pseudogene TRBV3-2) and TRBJ1-5; D is ambiguous. Germline V gene sequence: CDR1 LGHDT, CDR2 YNNKEL (reference sequence). The length of the CDR3 is 14 residues. Trimming took off 0 bases at V and 1 base at J, with 4 bases between the two ends. CDR3: CASSQDMSNQPQHF. CDR3 DNA: TGTGCCAGCAGCCAAGATATGAGCAATCAGCCCCAGCATTTT.

The rearrangement uses TRBV5-4 and TRBJ2-2; 7 bases match TRBD2. Germline CDR1 and CDR2: SGHNT and YYREEE (reference sequence). Germline trimming cut 4 bases from V and 2 bases from J; bases unmatched to any gene: 14. This CDR3 is built from 18 residues. As DNA, the CDR3 is TGTGCCAGCAGCCGCCGAATCCGGGACTATCGAAACACCGGGGAGCTGTTTTTT. It translates to CASSRRIRDYRNTGELFF.

V and J are TRBV5-4 and TRBJ1-6, with 7 positions matching TRBD1. This CDR3 is built from 16 residues. From germline, CDR1 is SGHNT and CDR2 YYREEE (reference sequence). V dropped 0 bases and J dropped 9; count of bases not matched to a gene: 9. CDR3 DNA sequence: TGTGCCAGCAGCTTGGATGGGAGCCAGGGGGGTTCACCCCTCCACTTT. Translation gives CASSLDGSQGGSPLHF. Variable domain in full (rest from reference TRBV5-4 and TRBJ1-6): ETGVTQSPTHLIKTRGQQVTLRCSSQSGHNTVSWYQQALGQGPQFIFQYYREEENGRGNFPPRFSGLQFPNYSSELNVNALELDDSALYLCASSLDGSQGGSPLHFGNGTRLTVT.

This clone was seen only a few times. The rearrangement joins TRBV3-1 (or the pseudogene TRBV3-2) to TRBJ2-7; 7 nucleotides agree with TRBD2. The V gene end was trimmed by 2 bases and the J gene end by 7 bases; junction bases not matched to a gene: 11. The CDR3 is 15 amino acids. Germline V gene lookup returns CDR1 LGHDT and CDR2 YNNKEL (reference sequence). CDR3 coding DNA: TGTGCCAGCAGCCAAACCGGGACTACGCTTCGGGAGCAGTACTTC. Its protein product is CASSQTGTTLREQYF.

This rearrangement joins TRBV5-1 to TRBJ1-1, with no clear D. Germline lookup yields CDR1 SGHRS and CDR2 YFSETQ. The V and J ends lost 0 bases and 0 bases respectively, with 9 bases between them. The CDR3 has 15 residues. CDR3 bases: TGCGCCAGCAGCTTGGCCAGCGGATTGAACACTGAAGCTTTCTTT. It is translated as CASSLASGLNTEAFF.

The chain uses TRBV30 and TRBJ2-7; D is uncertain. The germline CDR1 and CDR2 sequences are GTSNPN and SVGIG (reference sequence). The CDR3 is 15 amino acids. V dropped 0 bases and J dropped 4 bases, with 16 bases sitting between them. CDR3 region: CAWSVRGKRGYEQYF. CDR3 in DNA: TGTGCCTGGAGTGTACGTGGTAAGCGTGGGTACGAGCAGTACTTC.

CDR3 sequence: CAWRLEGTVNSPLHF. CDR3 sequence (DNA): TGTGCCTGGAGGTTGGAGGGGACGGTTAATTCACCCCTCCACTTT. J is TRBJ1-6 and V is TRBV30; a possible D gene is TRBD1 (5 bases). V was clipped by 3 bases and J by 6 bases, with 15 bases between them. CDR1 is GTSNPN, CDR2 SVGIG, per germline (reference sequence). CDR3 length: 15 residues.

This clone was picked up one time. The J gene is TRBJ2-2, the V gene TRBV7-3; TRBD2 aligns across 10 bases. Losses at the gene ends were 3 bases for V and 7 bases for J; bases not matched to a gene: 8. Germline CDR1 is SGHTA and CDR2 is FQGTGA. The CDR3 is made up of 16 amino acids. CDR3 DNA sequence: TGTGCCAGCAGCTTCGCTAGCGGGAGAAATGACGGGGAGCTGTTTTTT. Protein: CASSFASGRNDGELFF.

This clone was picked up a small number of times. The chain joins TRBV7-8 to TRBJ2-7, with a possible D match to TRBD2 (6 bases). Germline loops: CDR1 SGHVS, CDR2 FQNEAQ. V was pared by 1 base and J by 3 bases, with 10 bases between. The CDR3 contains 14 residues. For the CDR3, the DNA is TGTGCCAGCAGCTTAGGGGAGGAGGGCTACGAGCAGTACTTC. Translating gives CASSLGEEGYEQYF. Filled out from reference TRBV7-8 and TRBJ2-7, the complete variable domain reads GAGVSQSPRYKVAKRGQDVALRCDPISGHVSLFWYQQALGQGPEFLTYFQNEAQLDKSGLPSDRFFAERPEGSVSTLKIQRTQQEDSAVYLCASSLGEEGYEQYFGPGTRLTVT.

The chain carries TRBV9 and TRBJ1-1; D is possibly TRBD1 (5 bases). The CDR3 consists of 13 residues. V lost 3 bases, J lost 8 bases, and 14 bases lay in between. The germline V gene has CDR1 SGDLS and CDR2 YYNGEE. CDR3 in DNA: TGTGCCAGCAGCGCAGGGCCTTCAACGGAAGCTTTCTTT. As protein: CASSAGPSTEAFF.

The rearrangement links TRBV9 to TRBJ1-3; 8 bases are shared with TRBD1. After removal of 0 bases from V and 4 bases from J, the junction contained 6 bases not matched to a gene. Germline CDR1 reads SGDLS; CDR2 reads YYNGEE. There are 16 residues in the CDR3. The CDR3 protein is CASSVEGQGLGNTIYF. CDR3 bases: TGTGCCAGCAGCGTAGAAGGACAGGGCTTGGGAAACACCATATATTTT.

The gene calls are TRBV7-8 and TRBJ2-5, with D maybe TRBD1 (5 bases). Trimming left V 4 bases short and J 4 bases short, with 16 bases between. Germline loops: CDR1 SGHVS, CDR2 FQNEAQ. The CDR3 extends over 15 amino acids. CDR3 sequence reads: CASSSPGLGVETQYF. In DNA form, the CDR3 reads TGTGCCAGCAGCTCCCCAGGGTTAGGTGTAGAGACCCAGTACTTC.

In its sample, this clone was seen once. The rearrangement joins TRBV11-3 to TRBJ2-1; perhaps TRBD2 as D (6 bases). The CDR3 totals 16 residues. The V gene's germline CDR1 is SGHNT and CDR2 YENEEA. The ends were cut back, 0 bases at V and 8 bases at J, with 17 bases in the middle. This CDR3 is CASSLDTDYQRDEQFF. The CDR3 nucleotides read TGTGCCAGCAGCTTAGATACGGACTACCAGAGGGATGAGCAGTTCTTC.

The chain recombines TRBV11-2 with TRBJ2-1; D is unclear. Germline V gene data show CDR1 as SGHAT and CDR2 as FQNNGV. The CDR3 has 15 amino acids. The V end was cut by 1 base, the J end by 0 bases, with 7 bases between. CDR3 sequence reads: CASSLGPSSYNEQFF. In DNA form, the CDR3 reads TGTGCCAGCAGCTTAGGGCCTTCCTCCTACAATGAGCAGTTCTTC.

The rearrangement uses TRBV5-4 and TRBJ2-5; 10 bases agree with TRBD1. Germline CDR1 SGHNT, CDR2 YYREEE (reference sequence). With 0 bases clipped from V and 4 bases from J, the junction kept 3 bases outside the gene matches. The CDR3 extends over 15 amino acids. The DNA for the CDR3 is TGTGCCAGCAGCTTGGGTGGGACAGGGGCAGAGACCCAGTACTTC. This encodes CASSLGGTGAETQYF.

This clone occurred a few times. The chain has TRBV11-2 and TRBJ2-4; TRBD2 agrees at 9 bases. The CDR3 is 15 amino acids. J was trimmed by 6 bases and V by 8 bases; bases with no gene match: 11. Germline V lookup: CDR1 SGHAT, CDR2 FQNNGV. The CDR3 loop reads CASSSRGGAPNIQYF. The CDR3 DNA follows: TGTGCCAGCTCCTCGCGGGGGGGGGCACCAAACATTCAGTACTTC.

The chain couples TRBV9 to TRBJ2-7, with TRBD2 matching over 8 bases. From germline, CDR1 is SGDLS and CDR2 YYNGEE. V lost 1 base to trimming and J lost 3 bases; unmatched junction nucleotides: 6. The CDR3 length is 15 residues. CDR3 bases: TGTGCCAGCAGCGTATCCGGGACTAGGGGCTACGAGCAGTACTTC. This sequence encodes CASSVSGTRGYEQYF.

This chain uses TRBV6-6 with TRBJ1-6; D not resolved. The CDR3 is 13 amino acids. Germline V CDR1 and CDR2: MNHNY, SVGAGI (reference sequence). V shed 8 bases and J shed 10 bases, with 15 bases lying between them. Here the CDR3 DNA reads TGTGCCAGCCAGAGGGAGTCGGGCTCACCCCTCCACTTT. Residues: CASQRESGSPLHF.

The chain joins TRBV7-9 to TRBJ2-7; the match to TRBD1 covers 7 bases. The germline gives CDR1 SEHNR, CDR2 FQNEAQ (reference sequence). J lost 1 base, V lost 3 bases, and 3 bases had no gene match. The CDR3 length is 14 residues. The chain's CDR3 is CASSLWDSSYEQYF. Written as DNA, the CDR3 is TGTGCCAGCAGCTTGTGGGACAGTTCCTACGAGCAGTACTTC.

The chain recombines TRBV7-8 with TRBJ2-5; D may be TRBD1 (6 bases). Per germline, CDR1 SGHVS and CDR2 FQNEAQ. Trimming left V 5 bases short and J 0 bases short, with 7 bases between. This CDR3 spans 13 amino acids. Written as DNA, the CDR3 is TGTGCCAGCAGCCGGGACAACCAAGAGACCCAGTACTTC. It codes for CASSRDNQETQYF.

The V gene is TRBV7-9, the J gene TRBJ1-1; 10 bases line up with TRBD1. The CDR3 is 16 amino acids. Germline assignment: CDR1 SEHNR and CDR2 FQNEAQ (reference sequence). Trimming at V came to 1 base and at J to 4 bases, leaving 6 bases not matched to a gene. CDR3 nucleotides: TGTGCCAGCAGCTTAGGACGACAGGGGGCTGTCACTGAAGCTTTCTTT. Translated: CASSLGRQGAVTEAFF. Looking up the rest from reference TRBV7-9 and TRBJ1-1 gives the full variable domain: DTGVSQNPRHKITKRGQNVTFRCDPISEHNRLYWYRQTLGQGPEFLTYFQNEAQLEKSRLLSDRFSAERPKGSFSTLEIQRTEQGDSAMYLCASSLGRQGAVTEAFFGQGTRLTVV.